Listed below are T cell receptor beta chains from one sample, sequenced in a study of CD8 T cells in ankylosing spondylitis. TCRdb ran MiXCR on the 5' RACE reads and lists one entry per CDR3 protein. The sample lists about 440,000 distinct CDR3 sequences, 17% occurring once. Sequencing was carried out using blood, either unsorted or a sorted T cell fraction (not recorded which). These receptors all come from a male donor with ankylosing spondylitis. CDR3s include the opening cysteine and the closing phenylalanine or tryptophan. The D gene is left open where the match is weak. Where a row states a size, it is once, few, many or the class of an expanded clone; other rows omit it.

d_gene	v_gene	j_gene	abundance	CDR3aa	CDR3nt
NA	TRBV5-1	TRBJ2-2	few	CASSLLGQYTGELFF	TGCGCCAGCAGCTTGCTCGGACAGTACACCGGGGAGCTGTTTTTT
TRBD1	TRBV5-6	TRBJ1-1	NA	CASSSRTGGSFGTEAFF	TGTGCCAGCAGCTCTCGGACAGGGGGATCATTCGGCACTGAAGCTTTCTTT
NA	TRBV7-9	TRBJ2-3	few	CASSAGGTTDTQYF	TGTGCCAGCAGCGCTGGGGGGACCACAGATACGCAGTATTTT
NA	TRBV12-3/TRBV12-4	TRBJ2-3	many	CASSTGRHTQYF	TGTGCCAGCAGTACAGGGCGCCATACGCAGTATTTT
NA	TRBV6-5	TRBJ2-7	NA	CASSYSYGSSYEQYF	TGTGCCAGCAGTTACTCGTACGGCAGTTCCTACGAGCAGTACTTC
TRBD2	TRBV12-3/TRBV12-4	TRBJ2-3	NA	CASTKGLAGRITQYF	TGTGCCAGCACCAAAGGACTAGCGGGGAGGATTACGCAGTATTTT
NA	TRBV6-1	TRBJ1-4	few	CASSDTAEPTNEKLFF	TGTGCCAGCAGTGACACAGCGGAACCAACTAATGAAAAACTGTTTTTT
NA	TRBV5-4	TRBJ1-1	NA	CASSFPGEFTEAFF	TGTGCCAGCAGCTTTCCAGGGGAGTTCACTGAAGCTTTCTTT
TRBD2	TRBV11-2	TRBJ2-7	NA	CASRELAGGFEQYF	TGTGCCAGCAGAGAACTAGCGGGGGGGTTCGAGCAGTACTTC
NA	TRBV20-1	TRBJ2-7	few	CSARVPSVAYEQYF	TGCAGTGCTAGAGTCCCTAGCGTGGCCTACGAGCAGTACTTC
NA	TRBV5-6	TRBJ2-2	NA	CASSPGHSTGELFF	TGTGCCAGCAGCCCCGGGCACTCCACCGGGGAGCTGTTTTTT
NA	TRBV11-1	TRBJ2-3	few	CASRSRVWADTQYF	TGTGCCAGCAGGTCTAGAGTTTGGGCAGATACGCAGTATTTT
NA	TRBV11-2	TRBJ2-7	few	CASSLAGNEQYF	TGTGCCAGCAGCTTAGCTGGGAACGAGCAGTACTTC
TRBD1	TRBV9	TRBJ1-5	NA	CASSVDQGVQPQHF	TGTGCCAGCAGCGTAGATCAGGGGGTTCAGCCCCAGCATTTT
NA	TRBV28	TRBJ2-3	NA	CASRWRTSTDTQYF	TGTGCCAGCAGGTGGAGGACCAGCACAGATACGCAGTATTTT
TRBD1	TRBV27	TRBJ1-4	few	CARGDRRGEKLFF	TGTGCCAGGGGGGACAGGCGGGGGGAAAAACTGTTTTTT
NA	TRBV12-3/TRBV12-4	TRBJ2-1	few	CASSRRDSRYNEQFF	TGTGCCAGCAGTCGCCGGGACTCAAGATACAATGAGCAGTTCTTC
NA	TRBV9	TRBJ1-3	few	CASSASGRYSGNTIYF	TGTGCCAGCAGCGCCTCCGGACGGTACTCTGGAAACACCATATATTTT
TRBD1	TRBV7-9	TRBJ1-4	NA	CASSQGQATNEKLFF	TGTGCCAGCAGCCAAGGACAGGCAACTAATGAAAAACTGTTTTTT
NA	TRBV20-1	TRBJ2-3	NA	CSGTVGGLSTDTQYF	TGCAGCGGGACGGTGGGGGGTTTGAGCACAGATACGCAGTATTTT
TRBD2	TRBV12-3/TRBV12-4	TRBJ2-1	NA	CASSPGLAGGVDEQFF	TGTGCCAGCAGTCCGGGACTAGCGGGGGGGGTCGATGAGCAGTTCTTC
TRBD2	TRBV20-1	TRBJ2-3	NA	CSASPAGGKYTDTQYF	TGCAGTGCTAGCCCAGCGGGAGGCAAGTACACAGATACGCAGTATTTT
TRBD1	TRBV9	TRBJ2-7	few	CASSAGDRGTYEQYF	TGTGCCAGCAGCGCGGGGGACAGGGGCACCTACGAGCAGTACTTC
NA	TRBV20-1	TRBJ2-1	NA	CSAPLRGHRRDNEQFF	TGCAGTGCCCCTCTGAGGGGACACCGGCGGGACAATGAGCAGTTCTTC
NA	TRBV7-9	TRBJ2-3	few	CASRSGRGSTDTQYF	TGTGCCAGCAGGTCCGGTAGGGGCAGCACAGATACGCAGTATTTT
NA	TRBV30	TRBJ2-1	NA	CAAIPWDRQHEQFF	TGTGCCGCAATTCCCTGGGACCGGCAACATGAGCAGTTCTTC
TRBD2	TRBV6-2/TRBV6-3	TRBJ2-3	NA	CASSYGLWTSSTDTQYF	TGTGCCAGCAGTTACGGGCTTTGGACTAGCAGCACAGATACGCAGTATTTT